The next 12 T cell receptor beta chains were all read from a single sample in a study of a mutant IDH1 vaccine in newly diagnosed glioma (dated by TCRdb to the early 2020s). The library was prepared using the immunoSEQ multiplex PCR assay. TCRdb obtained this table from immuneACCESS and retained in-frame rearrangements with V and J assigned. These tables miss some clones; where compared with another copy, unresolved V genes account for less than half of the shortfall, and the remainder is unexplained. This sample comprises some 60,000 clones, roughly 79% of them detected only once. Of the sample, under 7% is held by the ten largest clones. These receptors are not linked to any known antigen. The time point label for this specimen denotes: week 35, safety follow-up. A 20-mer mutant IDH1 peptide at 300 micrograms in Montanide made up each vaccine dose, which was injected subcutaneously together with topical imiquimod.

The sequencing used PBMCs, collected from a glioma patient whose treatment included an IDH1 peptide vaccine. The receptors shown here come from a man aged 35 to 55 with glioma.

V usage is TRBV19 and J usage is TRBJ2-2; D ambiguous. The CDR3 spans 15 residues. The V end lost 1 base, the J end lost 2 bases, and 8 bases lay between the germline ends. CDR1 LNHDA and CDR2 SQIVND come from the germline V gene (reference sequence). The chain's CDR3 is CASSIVNSNTGELFF. CDR3 coding DNA: TGTGCCAGTAGTATAGTCAACAGCAACACCGGGGAGCTGTTTTTT.

J is TRBJ1-6 and V is TRBV11-2; D remains unclear. V lost 7 bases to trimming and J lost 1 base, with 11 bases between them. The CDR3 runs to 15 residues. Germline CDR1 is SGHAT and CDR2 is FQNNGV. DNA for the CDR3: TGTGCCAGCACCCACTCAAGTTCCTATAATTCACCCCTCCACTTT. This gives the protein CASTHSSSYNSPLHF. The variable domain in full, with the rest retrieved from reference TRBV11-2 and TRBJ1-6, is EAGVAQSPRYKIIEKRQSVAFWCNPISGHATLYWYQQILGQGPKLLIQFQNNGVVDDSQLPKDRFSAERLKGVDSTLKIQPAKLEDSAVYLCASTHSSSYNSPLHFGNGTRLTVT.

This clone turned up a few times. The CDR3 loop is CASSREGGPTSNQPQHF. As DNA, the CDR3 is TGTGCCAGCAGCCGGGAGGGCGGCCCAACAAGCAATCAGCCCCAGCATTTT. The gene calls are TRBV2 and TRBJ1-5; D not resolved. V shed 6 bases and J shed 1 base, with 19 bases lying between them. The germline V gene has CDR1 SNHLY and CDR2 FYNNEI. The CDR3 runs 17 residues.

This chain connects TRBV4-1 to TRBJ2-3, with TRBD2 matching over 9 bases. Germline lookup yields CDR1 MGHRA and CDR2 YSYEKL. The CDR3 totals 15 residues. With 4 bases clipped from V and 0 bases from J, the junction kept 2 bases outside the gene matches. Here the CDR3 DNA reads TGCGCCAGCAGCCCCACTAGCGGGAGCACAGATACGCAGTATTTT. Translating it yields CASSPTSGSTDTQYF.

The V call is TRBV4-3, the J call TRBJ1-2; TRBD1 is a possible D gene (6 bases). CDR1 and CDR2 from the germline V gene are LGHNA and YSLEER. The V end was cut by 3 bases, the J end by 8 bases, with 13 bases between. This CDR3 has 13 amino acids. CDR3 in amino acids: CASSQDTGLGYTF. The DNA for the CDR3 is TGCGCCAGCAGCCAGGACACAGGGTTAGGCTACACCTTC.

The V gene is TRBV2, the J gene TRBJ1-1; D gene uncertain. The CDR3 runs to 12 residues. Looked up from germline, CDR1 is SNHLY and CDR2 is FYNNEI. V was trimmed by 6 bases and J by 8 bases, leaving 13 bases between them. CDR3 in DNA: TGTGCCAGCAGCTTGGGCAGAGGGGAAGCTTTCTTT. It specifies CASSLGRGEAFF. Using reference TRBV2 and TRBJ1-1 for the parts outside the CDR3, the full variable domain is EPEVTQTPSHQVTQMGQEVILRCVPISNHLYFYWYRQILGQKVEFLVSFYNNEISEKSEIFDDQFSVERPDGSNFTLKIRSTKLEDSAMYFCASSLGRGEAFFGQGTRLTVV.

The chain uses TRBV6-1 and TRBJ2-3; 7 bases line up with TRBD1. The CDR3 has 14 residues. Germline V gives CDR1 MNHNS, CDR2 SASEGT. Germline trimming cut 6 bases from V and 0 bases from J; bases unmatched to any gene: 3. The chain's CDR3 is CASRRDSSTDTQYF. The CDR3 coding sequence is TGTGCCAGCAGAAGGGACAGTAGCACAGATACGCAGTATTTT.

V and J are TRBV4-2 and TRBJ1-1; D possibly corresponds to TRBD1 (5 bases). The V gene's germline CDR1 is LGHNA and CDR2 YNFKEQ. Deletions cut 5 bases from V and 3 bases from J, with 19 bases between. The CDR3 runs to 16 residues. CDR3 region: CASSSALGVVDTEAFF. CDR3 DNA sequence: TGTGCCAGCAGCTCCGCCCTGGGGGTCGTCGACACTGAAGCTTTCTTT.

The chain carries TRBV5-1 and TRBJ2-6; TRBD2 is a possible D gene (6 bases). Looked up from germline, CDR1 is SGHRS and CDR2 is YFSETQ. V dropped 0 bases and J dropped 4 bases, with 11 bases sitting between them. The CDR3 contains 16 residues. The CDR3: CASSLEGTPGANVLTF. The CDR3 nucleotides are TGCGCCAGCAGCTTGGAGGGGACTCCAGGGGCCAACGTCCTGACTTTC.

The chain links TRBV4-3 to TRBJ2-7, with D tentatively TRBD1 or TRBD2 (5 bases each). V was cut by 3 bases and J by 3 bases, with 9 bases left in between. Germline V gene sequence: CDR1 LGHNA, CDR2 YSLEER. There are 13 residues in the CDR3. In DNA form, the CDR3 reads TGCGCCAGCAGCCAGGGACGTGACTACGAGCAGTACTTC. Translating it yields CASSQGRDYEQYF.

The V and J genes are TRBV5-5 and TRBJ2-3; D is uncertain. V lost 5 bases and J lost 0, with 10 bases in between. The CDR3 sequence is 14 residues long. Germline CDR1 and CDR2: SGHKS and YYEKEE (reference sequence). This CDR3 is CASRRHLSTDTQYF. The CDR3 DNA reads TGTGCCAGCAGGAGACACCTTAGCACAGATACGCAGTATTTT.

The chain couples TRBV7-3 to TRBJ2-1; no definite D call. Germline CDR1 and CDR2: SGHTA and FQGTGA. Trimming took off 3 bases at V and 6 bases at J, with 9 bases between the two ends. The CDR3 sequence is 13 residues long. The CDR3 DNA reads TGTGCCAGCAGCTTTACGCGGCTCAATGAGCAGTTCTTC. Translation gives CASSFTRLNEQFF.